The 20 T cell receptor beta chains below were found in one sample sequenced in a study of T cells after yellow fever vaccination. MiXCR, applied by TCRdb to the 5' RACE reads, yields one record per CDR3 protein. The sample includes 150,000 or so distinct CDR3 sequences, 7% to 10% of them seen just once. The material was CD8+ T cells sorted from PBMCs, obtained 45 days after the yellow fever booster vaccination. These receptors came from a man between 18 and 29 years old who received the YFV17D yellow fever vaccine.

The table lists this clonotype with a few counts. J is TRBJ2-2 and V is TRBV4-3; no definite D call. V was clipped by 0 bases and J by 0 bases, with 8 bases between them. The CDR3 is made up of 16 amino acids. The germline V gene encodes CDR1 LGHNA and CDR2 YSLEER. CDR3 protein: CASSQDAFANTGELFF. The CDR3 DNA reads TGCGCCAGCAGCCAAGACGCCTTCGCGAACACCGGGGAGCTGTTTTTT.

This clonotype was counted only a few times. The V gene is TRBV4-2, the J gene TRBJ1-1; no definite D call. The CDR3 runs to 14 residues. CDR1 is LGHNA and CDR2 is YNFKEQ in the germline V gene. V lost 0 bases, J lost 4 bases, and 9 bases lay in between. CDR3 DNA: TGTGCCAGCAGCCAAGATGGAGCTCTCACTGAAGCTTTCTTT. Residues: CASSQDGALTEAFF.

V gene TRBV28 combines with J gene TRBJ2-2; D not resolved. The CDR3 runs to 17 residues. Trimming shortened V by 7 bases and J by 6 bases, and 24 bases separated the two germline ends. CDR1 and CDR2 from the germline V gene are MDHEN and SYDVKM. The CDR3 region is CASTLRSGPPIPGELFF. CDR3 bases: TGTGCCAGCACCCTGAGGTCCGGGCCCCCTATTCCCGGGGAGCTGTTTTTT.

As to this clonotype: One end of the junction varies from germline; a read error may be responsible. The J gene is TRBJ2-4, the V gene TRBV9; D is undetermined. CDR1 and CDR2 from the germline V gene are SGDLS and YYNGEE. This CDR3 contains 14 residues. DNA for the CDR3: TGTGCCAGCAGTGTAGACACGAACAAAAACATTCAGTACTTC. Protein sequence: CASSVDTNKNIQYF. Together with reference TRBV9 and TRBJ2-4, the CDR3 gives the full variable domain: DSGVTQTPKHLITATGQRVTLRCSPRSGDLSVYWYQQSLDQGLQFLIQYYNGEERAKGNILERFSAQQFPDLHSELNLSSLELGDSALYFCASSVDTNKNIQYFGAGTRLSVL.

This clonotype was counted only a few times. The chain couples TRBV6-5 to TRBJ1-1, with TRBD1 as a possible D gene (6 bases). This CDR3 comprises 12 residues. V shed 0 bases and J shed 11 bases, with 10 bases lying between them. Germline V gene sequence: CDR1 MNHEY, CDR2 SVGAGI. The CDR3 is CASSYSNRDAFF. CDR3 DNA: TGTGCCAGCAGTTACTCGAACAGGGACGCTTTCTTT.

Only a few counts were recorded for this clonotype. This sequence joins TRBV15 and TRBJ2-1, with 7 bases matching TRBD1. The V and J ends lost 0 bases and 6 bases, in that order; junction bases with no gene match: 8. The germline CDR1 and CDR2 sequences are LNHNV and YYDKDF (reference sequence). This CDR3 is 16 amino acids long. The CDR3 region has the DNA TGTGCCACCAGCAGAGATCCAGGGACAGCTTCCAATGAGCAGTTCTTC. This sequence encodes CATSRDPGTASNEQFF. The full variable domain, its missing parts supplied by reference TRBV15 and TRBJ2-1, is DAMVIQNPRYQVTQFGKPVTLSCSQTLNHNVMYWYQQKSSQAPKLLFHYYDKDFNNEADTPDNFQSRRPNTSFCFLDIRSPGLGDTAMYLCATSRDPGTASNEQFFGPGTRLTVL.

This clonotype came up a few times. The chain combines TRBV29-1 with TRBJ1-1; unclear D gene. The CDR3 is 12 amino acids. Germline V gives CDR1 SQVTM, CDR2 ANQGSEA. Between the trimmed V and J ends, which lost 5 bases and 0 bases, there was a span of 7 bases. The CDR3 region is CSVTKMNTEAFF. In nucleotides, the CDR3 is TGCAGCGTTACAAAAATGAACACTGAAGCTTTCTTT.

This sequence joins TRBV12-3 or TRBV12-4 and TRBJ2-7, with D uncertain. Trimming removed 3 bases from V and 2 bases from J, with 8 bases in between. This CDR3 has 13 amino acids. The CDR3 protein is CASSFVQAYEQYF. The DNA for the CDR3 is TGTGCCAGCAGTTTTGTACAAGCCTACGAGCAGTACTTC.

This clonotype was observed a handful of times. The gene calls are TRBV6-1 and TRBJ2-4; D gene uncertain. This CDR3 has 15 residues. Germline-derived CDR1 and CDR2 are MNHNS and SASEGT. Deletions cut 4 bases from V and 0 bases from J, with 10 bases between. In DNA, the CDR3 is TGTGCCAGCAGTGCTTACAAACTAGCCAAAAACATTCAGTACTTC. Its protein product is CASSAYKLAKNIQYF.

The chain recombines TRBV28 with TRBJ2-7; D tentatively fits TRBD1 or TRBD2 (6 bases each). CDR1 and CDR2 (germline): MDHEN, SYDVKM. This CDR3 region has 13 residues. Trimming pared 3 bases from V and 6 bases from J, leaving 12 bases between. CDR3 DNA: TGTGCCAGCAGTTTCGGGGGCGTCGGCGAGCAGTACGTC. Residues: CASSFGGVGEQYV.

This clonotype was counted ten times or more. V and J are TRBV7-9 and TRBJ2-4; D not resolved. The CDR3 is made up of 15 amino acids. Deletions cut 5 bases from V and 0 bases from J, with 11 bases between. Germline V CDR1 and CDR2: SEHNR, FQNEAQ (reference sequence). The CDR3 loop reads CASSPNVAAKNIQYF. CDR3 DNA: TGTGCCAGCAGCCCCAACGTTGCAGCCAAAAACATTCAGTACTTC.

The table lists this clonotype with many counts. The V gene is TRBV6-4, the J gene TRBJ2-3; 9 bases fit TRBD2. Germline values: CDR1 MRHNA, CDR2 SNTAGT. V trimming: 4 bases; J trimming: 1 base; junction bases outside the gene matches: 3. The CDR3 covers 15 residues. This chain's CDR3 is CASSVQRGGTDTQYF. The CDR3 DNA is TGTGCCAGCAGTGTCCAGCGGGGGGGCACAGATACGCAGTATTTT.

The rearrangement joins TRBV10-3 to TRBJ1-1; TRBD1 matches 12 bases. V shed 6 bases, J shed 3 bases, and the junction held 8 bases outside the gene matches. The CDR3 covers 16 residues. The germline CDR1 and CDR2 sequences are ENHRY and SYGVKD. Here the CDR3 reads CAIRGDRGRKDTEAFF. The CDR3 coding sequence is TGTGCCATCAGAGGGGACAGGGGGCGCAAGGACACTGAAGCTTTCTTT.

The V gene is TRBV12-3 or TRBV12-4, the J gene TRBJ2-7; no clear D gene. The CDR3 length is 14 residues. V shed 6 bases and J shed 3 bases, with 15 bases lying between them. CDR3 residues: CASSPRATLYEQYF. The CDR3 DNA sequence: TGTGCCAGCAGCCCCCGGGCCACGCTCTACGAGCAGTACTTC.

The rearrangement links TRBV27 to TRBJ1-2; D unclear. The CDR3 totals 12 residues. Trimming cost V 4 bases and J 6 bases, with 9 bases left between them. Germline lookup yields CDR1 MNHEY and CDR2 SMNVEV (reference sequence). DNA of the CDR3: TGTGCCAGCAGTTCTTTGTGGCATGGCTACACCTTC. Translated, it gives CASSSLWHGYTF.

This clonotype was picked up a small number of times. The V and J genes are TRBV6-6 and TRBJ2-1; 8 nucleotides line up with TRBD2. Germline V gene sequence: CDR1 MNHNY, CDR2 SVGAGI (reference sequence). J was trimmed by 4 bases and V by 0 bases; bases with no gene match: 5. The CDR3 has 16 amino acids. The CDR3 nucleotides read TGTGCCAGCAGTTACTCGAGTCAGCGGGGGTACAATGAGCAGTTCTTC. Its translation: CASSYSSQRGYNEQFF.

V and J are TRBV12-5 and TRBJ1-1, with TRBD1 identical over 7 bases. Trimming removed 7 bases from V and 4 bases from J; junction bases left unmatched: 15. The CDR3 is made up of 16 amino acids. Germline-derived CDR1 and CDR2 are LGHNT and FRNRAP. The CDR3 sequence: CASAVTLTGVGTEAFF. As DNA, the CDR3 is TGTGCTAGTGCTGTTACTCTTACAGGGGTGGGCACTGAAGCTTTCTTT.

The chain employs TRBV29-1 and TRBJ1-2; 8 bases are shared with TRBD1. This CDR3 is 12 amino acids long. CDR1 and CDR2 from the germline V gene are SQVTM and ANQGSEA. V shed 7 bases and J 4 bases; nucleotides not matched to a gene: 5. The CDR3 DNA follows: TGCAGCGCCACAGGGGGAGGCTATGGCTACACCTTC. It translates to CSATGGGYGYTF.

This clonotype was counted between two and nine times. The CDR3 DNA follows: TGTGCCAGCAGCTTCTCTCAGGGGGCCTACGAGCAGTACTTC. Translated, it gives CASSFSQGAYEQYF. The chain is built from TRBV11-2 and TRBJ2-7; 7 bases align to TRBD1. Unmatched junction bases numbered 4, after V lost 3 bases and J lost 2 bases. This CDR3 is 14 amino acids long. In germline, CDR1 is SGHAT, CDR2 FQNNGV. The full variable domain, its missing parts supplied by reference TRBV11-2 and TRBJ2-7, is EAGVAQSPRYKIIEKRQSVAFWCNPISGHATLYWYQQILGQGPKLLIQFQNNGVVDDSQLPKDRFSAERLKGVDSTLKIQPAKLEDSAVYLCASSFSQGAYEQYFGPGTRLTVT.

On this clonotype itself: One junction end disagrees with the germline gene, perhaps due to a read error. V usage is TRBV4-1 and J usage is TRBJ1-1; the D gene is possibly TRBD1 (5 bases). This CDR3 is built from 15 residues. CDR1 and CDR2 (germline): MGHRA, YSYEKL. CDR3 sequence reads: CASSEDSFMNTEAFF. The CDR3 DNA is TGCGCCAGCAGCGAAGACAGCTTCATGAACACTGAAGCTTTCTTT.